The 20 T cell receptor beta chains listed next were all sequenced from one sample in a study of cytomegalovirus exposure and HLA in healthy donors. The PCR made use of 60 Vbeta and 13 Jbeta primers. Profiled with immunoSEQ multiplex PCR; TCRdb holds only in-frame clones, not every one. The sample lists 150,000 to 200,000 clones, around 81% occurring once. Material for sequencing was PBMCs. The receptors stem from a young man in good health and CMV-seronegative.

The chain recombines TRBV20-1 with TRBJ1-1, with D perhaps TRBD1 (5 bases). The germline V and J ends were trimmed by 3 bases and 6 bases, with 5 bases remaining between them. The CDR3 has 10 amino acids. CDR1 is DFQATT and CDR2 is SNEGSKA in the germline V gene (reference sequence). Here the CDR3 DNA reads TGCAGTGCTAGCAGGGCTGAAGCTTTCTTT. This encodes CSASRAEAFF.

This clone has just one count. The V gene is TRBV4-1, the J gene TRBJ2-1, with D possibly matching TRBD2 (6 bases). Per the germline V gene, CDR1 is MGHRA and CDR2 is YSYEKL. The CDR3 is made up of 15 amino acids. V was pared by 1 base and J by 3 bases, with 10 bases between. CDR3 residues: CASSQALARYNEQFF. For the CDR3, the DNA is TGCGCCAGCAGCCAAGCCCTAGCGCGCTACAATGAGCAGTTCTTC.

This rearrangement joins TRBV13 to TRBJ1-1; TRBD1 is a possible D gene (5 bases). Germline-derived CDR1 and CDR2 are PRHDT and FYEKMQ (reference sequence). CDR3 size: 15 residues. V was clipped by 0 bases and J by 1 base, with 9 bases between them. This CDR3 is CASSLGARGNTEAFF. The CDR3 coding sequence is TGTGCCAGCAGCTTAGGCGCTAGGGGGAACACTGAAGCTTTCTTT.

The chain employs TRBV9 and TRBJ2-1, with D maybe TRBD1 (6 bases). Trimming removed 0 bases at V and 12 bases at J, with 10 bases between. Germline CDR1 reads SGDLS; CDR2 reads YYNGEE. The length of the CDR3 is 12 residues. This chain's CDR3 is CASSVGDRRQFF. The CDR3 DNA reads as TGTGCCAGCAGCGTAGGTGACAGGAGGCAGTTCTTC.

The sample holds a few counts of this clone. This rearrangement joins TRBV5-1 to TRBJ1-2; D perhaps matches TRBD1 (5 bases). With 4 bases removed from V and 3 bases from J, the gap between germline ends came to 13 bases. Germline CDR1 is SGHRS and CDR2 is YFSETQ. The CDR3 length is 14 residues. This CDR3 is CASSPGPGDYGYTF. The CDR3 coding sequence is TGCGCCAGCAGCCCCGGACCGGGGGACTATGGCTACACCTTC.

This clone was counted between two and nine times. In the same sample, other DNA sequences code for this CDR3. The gene calls are TRBV6-6 and TRBJ1-1, with D maybe TRBD1 (5 bases). Deletions cut 2 bases from V and 1 base from J, with 14 bases between. The CDR3 has 16 residues. Germline CDR1 reads MNHNY; CDR2 reads SVGAGI (reference sequence). The CDR3 protein is CASSYPSPGGNTEAFF. CDR3 bases: TGTGCCAGCAGTTACCCCTCCCCGGGGGGGAACACTGAAGCTTTCTTT.

The chain is built from TRBV19 and TRBJ2-1; TRBD2 aligns across 11 bases. Germline lookup yields CDR1 LNHDA and CDR2 SQIVND (reference sequence). V lost 1 base and J lost 6; bases outside the gene matches: 2. This CDR3 has 15 amino acids. This CDR3 reads CASSIGLAGPNEQFF. The CDR3 region has the DNA TGTGCCAGTAGTATAGGACTAGCGGGACCCAATGAGCAGTTCTTC. The full variable domain, completed using reference TRBV19 and TRBJ2-1, is DGGITQSPKYLFRKEGQNVTLSCEQNLNHDAMYWYRQDPGQGLRLIYYSQIVNDFQKGDIAEGYSVSREKKESFPLTVTSAQKNPTAFYLCASSIGLAGPNEQFFGPGTRLTVL.

The chain links TRBV11-2 to TRBJ1-1; no firm D call. Trimming pared 11 bases from V and 0 bases from J, leaving 10 bases between. The CDR3 totals 12 residues. Germline-derived CDR1 and CDR2 are SGHAT and FQNNGV. The DNA for the CDR3 is TGTGCCGCAGGATCAATGAACACTGAAGCTTTCTTT. It is translated as CAAGSMNTEAFF.

This chain joins TRBV5-1 and TRBJ2-1, with a weak D call TRBD1 (6 bases). The CDR3 contains 15 residues. CDR1 and CDR2 (germline): SGHRS, YFSETQ. V lost 0 bases and J 3 bases, leaving 10 bases between the germline ends. This chain's CDR3 is CASSLGGGFYNEQFF. The CDR3 DNA is TGCGCCAGCAGCTTGGGAGGGGGATTCTACAATGAGCAGTTCTTC.

The rearrangement uses TRBV21-1 and TRBJ2-6; whether TRBD1, the table's D call, matches the DNA was not checked. TRBV21-1 is marked as a pseudogene. The CDR3 loop spans 23 amino acids. The CDR3 nucleotides are TGTGCCAGCAGCTACAAGGGACAGGGAATAATCCAACCCATTTTCTCTGGGGCCAACGTCCTGACTTTC. Protein: CASSYKGQGIIQPIFSGANVLTF.

This clone was picked up a small number of times. The chain joins TRBV5-1 to TRBJ2-5; 7 bases align to TRBD2. CDR3 length: 16 residues. The V gene end was trimmed by 7 bases and the J gene end by 0 bases; junction bases not matched to a gene: 12. Looked up from germline, CDR1 is SGHRS and CDR2 is YFSETQ. This CDR3 is CASVPEAGRYQETQYF. In DNA form, the CDR3 reads TGCGCCAGCGTTCCTGAAGCGGGGAGGTACCAAGAGACCCAGTACTTC.

V usage is TRBV5-1 and J usage is TRBJ1-2; TRBD1 aligns across 7 bases. Germline CDR1 reads SGHRS; CDR2 reads YFSETQ. With V trimmed by 0 bases and J by 6 bases, 5 bases remained unmatched. CDR3 length: 14 residues. CDR3 protein: CASSLEGASDGYTF. In nucleotides, the CDR3 is TGCGCCAGCAGCTTGGAGGGGGCGAGTGATGGCTACACCTTC.

The chain combines TRBV10-3 with TRBJ2-7; the D gene is possibly TRBD1 (5 bases). Looked up from germline, CDR1 is ENHRY and CDR2 is SYGVKD. V gave up 1 base and J gave up 7 bases, with 14 bases separating them. This CDR3 is built from 14 residues. CDR3 nucleotide sequence: TGTGCCATCAGTGAGTGGCTACAGGCTTCTGAGCAGTACTTC. As protein: CAISEWLQASEQYF.

This chain connects TRBV19 to TRBJ1-1, with D tentatively TRBD1 (6 bases). Germline V gives CDR1 LNHDA, CDR2 SQIVND (reference sequence). CDR3 length: 15 amino acids. Trimming took 6 bases from V and 4 from J, leaving 18 bases between them. This CDR3 is CASRTTGLLITEAFF. CDR3 nucleotides: TGTGCCAGTAGAACTACAGGGTTGCTAATCACTGAAGCTTTCTTT. The full variable domain, its missing parts supplied by reference TRBV19 and TRBJ1-1, is DGGITQSPKYLFRKEGQNVTLSCEQNLNHDAMYWYRQDPGQGLRLIYYSQIVNDFQKGDIAEGYSVSREKKESFPLTVTSAQKNPTAFYLCASRTTGLLITEAFFGQGTRLTVV.

V usage is TRBV30 and J usage is TRBJ2-7, with a weak D call TRBD1 (5 bases). Germline lookup yields CDR1 GTSNPN and CDR2 SVGIG (reference sequence). The CDR3 has 13 amino acids. The V end lost 3 bases, the J end lost 5 bases, and 14 bases lay between the germline ends. The CDR3 DNA sequence: TGTGCCTGGAGCAGGCAGGGTTCCGACGAGCAGTACTTC. Its protein product is CAWSRQGSDEQYF.

The chain recombines TRBV5-1 with TRBJ2-4; a possible D gene is TRBD1 (6 bases). CDR3 length equals 18 residues. Per the germline V gene, CDR1 is SGHRS and CDR2 is YFSETQ. The V gene lost 0 bases and the J gene lost 2 bases, with 18 bases spanning the gap. This chain's CDR3 is CASSLGVPGQTTKNIQYF. CDR3 coding DNA: TGCGCCAGCAGCTTGGGGGTTCCGGGACAAACTACCAAAAACATTCAGTACTTC. Filled out from reference TRBV5-1 and TRBJ2-4, the complete variable domain reads KAGVTQTPRYLIKTRGQQVTLSCSPISGHRSVSWYQQTPGQGLQFLFEYFSETQRNKGNFPGRFSGRQFSNSRSEMNVSTLELGDSALYLCASSLGVPGQTTKNIQYFGAGTRLSVL.

The chain links TRBV1 to TRBJ2-1; the table's D call TRBD2 went unverified against the DNA. TRBV1 is reported as a pseudogene. The CDR3 loop spans 21 amino acids. The CDR3 region has the DNA TGCACCAGCAGCCAAGCCTTATCCCACAGCGGGGGTCAGAGCTCCTACAATGAGCAGTTCTTC. This codes for CTSSQALSHSGGQSSYNEQFF.

The V call is TRBV7-9, the J call TRBJ2-7; TRBD2 might be the D (5 bases). The V gene lost 5 bases and the J gene lost 3 bases, with 20 bases spanning the gap. The germline V gene encodes CDR1 SEHNR and CDR2 FQNEAQ (reference sequence). The CDR3 totals 16 residues. The CDR3: CASSLGRGFYDYEQYF. The CDR3, as DNA: TGTGCCAGCAGCCTCGGACGCGGGTTCTACGACTACGAGCAGTACTTC.

This clone showed up just once. The chain is built from TRBV27 and TRBJ1-1; TRBD1 might be the D (5 bases). Germline lookup yields CDR1 MNHEY and CDR2 SMNVEV (reference sequence). Trimming pared 5 bases from V and 5 bases from J, leaving 12 bases between. The CDR3 has 13 residues. The CDR3 here is CASSITTATEAFF. The CDR3 nucleotides read TGTGCCAGCAGTATAACGACAGCTACTGAAGCTTTCTTT.

The V and J genes are TRBV18 and TRBJ1-2; D gene ambiguous. Germline CDR1 reads KGHSH; CDR2 reads LQKENI. With 6 bases removed from V and 2 bases from J, the gap between germline ends came to 10 bases. This CDR3 comprises 13 residues. CDR3 coding DNA: TGTGCCAGCTCTCCATTGGAGAACTATGGCTACACCTTC. This encodes CASSPLENYGYTF.